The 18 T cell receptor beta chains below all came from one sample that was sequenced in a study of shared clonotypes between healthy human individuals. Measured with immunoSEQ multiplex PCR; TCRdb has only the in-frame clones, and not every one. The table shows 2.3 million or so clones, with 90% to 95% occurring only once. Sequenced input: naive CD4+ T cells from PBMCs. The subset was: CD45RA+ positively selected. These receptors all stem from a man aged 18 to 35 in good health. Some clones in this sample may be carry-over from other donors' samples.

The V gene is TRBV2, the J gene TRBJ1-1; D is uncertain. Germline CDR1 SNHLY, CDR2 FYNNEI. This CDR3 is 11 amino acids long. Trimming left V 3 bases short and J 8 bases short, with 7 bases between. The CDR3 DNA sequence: TGTGCCAGCAGTGATTTTTTAGAAGCTTTCTTT. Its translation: CASSDFLEAFF. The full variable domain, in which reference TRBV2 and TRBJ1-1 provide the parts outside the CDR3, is EPEVTQTPSHQVTQMGQEVILRCVPISNHLYFYWYRQILGQKVEFLVSFYNNEISEKSEIFDDQFSVERPDGSNFTLKIRSTKLEDSAMYFCASSDFLEAFFGQGTRLTVV.

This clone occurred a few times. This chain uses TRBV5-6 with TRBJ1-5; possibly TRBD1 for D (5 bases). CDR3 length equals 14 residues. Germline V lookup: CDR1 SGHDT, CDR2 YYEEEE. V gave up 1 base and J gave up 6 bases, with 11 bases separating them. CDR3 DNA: TGTGCCAGCAGCTTGTTGGGGGAGGCTCAGCCCCAGCATTTT. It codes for CASSLLGEAQPQHF. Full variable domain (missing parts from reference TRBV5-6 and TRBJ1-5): DAGVTQSPTHLIKTRGQQVTLRCSPKSGHDTVSWYQQALGQGPQFIFQYYEEEERQRGNFPDRFSGHQFPNYSSELNVNALLLGDSALYLCASSLLGEAQPQHFGDGTRLSIL.

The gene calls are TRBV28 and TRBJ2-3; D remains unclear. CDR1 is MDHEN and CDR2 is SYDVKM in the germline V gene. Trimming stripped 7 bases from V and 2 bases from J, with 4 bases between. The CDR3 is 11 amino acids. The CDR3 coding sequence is TGTGCCAGCACTTACACAGATACGCAGTATTTT. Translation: CASTYTDTQYF.

The DNA of the CDR3 is TGTGCCAGCTCACCACCTCAGGGTGTAAACACCATATATTTT. Protein sequence: CASSPPQGVNTIYF. The chain has TRBV18 and TRBJ1-3, with a tentative D call TRBD1 (5 bases). This CDR3 spans 14 amino acids. Germline-derived CDR1 and CDR2 are KGHSH and LQKENI. V was cut by 0 bases and J by 6 bases, with 9 bases left in between.

CDR3 coding DNA: TGTGCCAGCACCACAGGGGCGGAAGGGGACTATGGCTACACCTTC. It is translated as CASTTGAEGDYGYTF. The V and J genes are TRBV28 and TRBJ1-2, with 7 positions matching TRBD1. CDR1 is MDHEN, CDR2 SYDVKM, per germline. The CDR3 runs 15 residues. Germline trimming cut 7 bases from V and 3 bases from J; bases unmatched to any gene: 11.

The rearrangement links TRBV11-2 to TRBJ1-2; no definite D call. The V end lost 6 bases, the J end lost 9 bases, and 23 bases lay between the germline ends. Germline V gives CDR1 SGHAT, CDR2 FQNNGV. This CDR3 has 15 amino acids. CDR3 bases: TGTGCCAGCAGTAATCTGAAGGAGTTAGCATTAAGCTACACCTTC. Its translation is CASSNLKELALSYTF.

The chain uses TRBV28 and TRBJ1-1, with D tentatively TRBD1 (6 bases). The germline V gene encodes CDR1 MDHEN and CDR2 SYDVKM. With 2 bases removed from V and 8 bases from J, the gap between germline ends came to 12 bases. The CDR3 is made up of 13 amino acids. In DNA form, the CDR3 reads TGTGCCAGCAGTTTAGGGGGCCCCCGGGAAGCTTTCTTT. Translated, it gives CASSLGGPREAFF.

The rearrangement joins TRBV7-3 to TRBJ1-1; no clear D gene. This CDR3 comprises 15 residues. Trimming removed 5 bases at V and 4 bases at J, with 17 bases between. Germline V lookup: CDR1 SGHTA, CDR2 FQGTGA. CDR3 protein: CASSPFLGAGTEAFF. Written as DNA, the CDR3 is TGTGCCAGCAGCCCCTTTCTGGGCGCGGGCACTGAAGCTTTCTTT.

CDR3: CATSRDSGRGGALDEQFF. The CDR3 bases are TGTGCCACCAGCAGAGATTCGGGTCGGGGGGGCGCACTCGATGAGCAGTTCTTC. The V gene is TRBV15, the J gene TRBJ2-1; 8 nucleotides agree with TRBD2. Looked up from germline, CDR1 is LNHNV and CDR2 is YYDKDF (reference sequence). This CDR3 is 18 amino acids long. V was pared by 0 bases and J by 8 bases, with 15 bases of the junction left unmatched.

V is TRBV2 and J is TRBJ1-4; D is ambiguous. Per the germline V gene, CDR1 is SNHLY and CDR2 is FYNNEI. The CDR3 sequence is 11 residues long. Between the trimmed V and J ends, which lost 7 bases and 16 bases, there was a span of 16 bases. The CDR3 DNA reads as TGTGCCAGCACCCAAGGACGGTGGCCGTTTTTT. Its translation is CASTQGRWPFF.

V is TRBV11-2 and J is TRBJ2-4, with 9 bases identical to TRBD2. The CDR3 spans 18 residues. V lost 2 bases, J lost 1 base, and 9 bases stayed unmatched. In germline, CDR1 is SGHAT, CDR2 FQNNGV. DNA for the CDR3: TGTGCCAGCAGCTTATTGGCTAGCGGGACGGAGGCCAAAAACATTCAGTACTTC. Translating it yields CASSLLASGTEAKNIQYF.

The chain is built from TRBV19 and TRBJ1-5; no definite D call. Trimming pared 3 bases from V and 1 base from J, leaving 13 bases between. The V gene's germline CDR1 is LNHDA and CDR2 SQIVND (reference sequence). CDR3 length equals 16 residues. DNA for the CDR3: TGTGCCAGTAGTATCATAGGACGTCCCAGCAATCAGCCCCAGCATTTT. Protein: CASSIIGRPSNQPQHF.

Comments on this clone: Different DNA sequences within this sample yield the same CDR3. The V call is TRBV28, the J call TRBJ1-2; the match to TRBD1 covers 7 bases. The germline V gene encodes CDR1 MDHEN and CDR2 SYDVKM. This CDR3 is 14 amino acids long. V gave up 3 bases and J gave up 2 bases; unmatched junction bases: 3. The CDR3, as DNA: TGTGCCAGCAGTTTCCCAGGGGGGAACTATGGCTACACCTTC. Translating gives CASSFPGGNYGYTF.

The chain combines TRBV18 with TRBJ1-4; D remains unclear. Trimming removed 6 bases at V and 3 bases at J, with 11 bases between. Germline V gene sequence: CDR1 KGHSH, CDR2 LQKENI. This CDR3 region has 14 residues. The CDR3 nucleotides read TGTGCCAGCTCCCGGGAGGGAGCTAATGAAAAACTGTTTTTT. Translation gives CASSREGANEKLFF.

CDR3 protein: CASSGGQGLNTIYF. The DNA for the CDR3 is TGTGCCAGCAGTGGTGGGCAGGGCCTAAACACCATATATTTT. The chain joins TRBV2 to TRBJ1-3; a possible D gene is TRBD1 (5 bases). This CDR3 region has 14 residues. V was clipped by 4 bases and J by 6 bases, with 13 bases between them. Germline-derived CDR1 and CDR2 are SNHLY and FYNNEI.

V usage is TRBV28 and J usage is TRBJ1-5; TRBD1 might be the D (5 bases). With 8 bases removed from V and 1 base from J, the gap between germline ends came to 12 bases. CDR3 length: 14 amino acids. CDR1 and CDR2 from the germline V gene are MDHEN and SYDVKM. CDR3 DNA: TGTGCCAGCCTTAACGCAGGGAGCAATCAGCCCCAGCATTTT. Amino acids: CASLNAGSNQPQHF.

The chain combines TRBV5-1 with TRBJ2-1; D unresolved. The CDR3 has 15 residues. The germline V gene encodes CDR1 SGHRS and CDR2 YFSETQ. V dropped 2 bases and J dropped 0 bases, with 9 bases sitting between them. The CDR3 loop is CASSFATPSYNEQFF. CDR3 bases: TGCGCCAGCAGCTTCGCGACTCCCTCCTACAATGAGCAGTTCTTC.

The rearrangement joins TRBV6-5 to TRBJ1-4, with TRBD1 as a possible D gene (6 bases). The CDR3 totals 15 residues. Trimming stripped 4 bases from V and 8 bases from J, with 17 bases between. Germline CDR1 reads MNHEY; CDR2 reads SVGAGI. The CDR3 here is CASSSNPIDREKLFF. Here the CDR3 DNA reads TGTGCCAGCAGTTCCAACCCCATCGACAGGGAAAAACTGTTTTTT.